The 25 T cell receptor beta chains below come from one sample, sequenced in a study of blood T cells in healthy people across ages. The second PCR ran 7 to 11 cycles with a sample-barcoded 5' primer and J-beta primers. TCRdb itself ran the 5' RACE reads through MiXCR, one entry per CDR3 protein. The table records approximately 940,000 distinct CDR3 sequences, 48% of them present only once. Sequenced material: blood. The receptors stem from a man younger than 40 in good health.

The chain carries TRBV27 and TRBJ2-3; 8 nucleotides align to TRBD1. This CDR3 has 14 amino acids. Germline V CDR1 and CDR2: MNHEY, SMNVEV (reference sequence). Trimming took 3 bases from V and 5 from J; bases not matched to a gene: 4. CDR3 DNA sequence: TGTGCCAGCAGTTTTGGCAGGGGGCTAGATACGCAGTATTTT. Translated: CASSFGRGLDTQYF.

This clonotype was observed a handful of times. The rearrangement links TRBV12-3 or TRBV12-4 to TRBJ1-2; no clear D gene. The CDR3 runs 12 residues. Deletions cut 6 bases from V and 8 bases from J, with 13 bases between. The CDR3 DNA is TGTGCCAGCAGCGGGGTTATCGGCGGCTACACCTTC. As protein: CASSGVIGGYTF.

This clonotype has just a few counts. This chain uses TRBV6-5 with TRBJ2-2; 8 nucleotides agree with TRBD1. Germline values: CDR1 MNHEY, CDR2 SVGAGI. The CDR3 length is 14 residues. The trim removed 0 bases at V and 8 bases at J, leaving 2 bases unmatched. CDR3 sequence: CASSYSRGPGELFF. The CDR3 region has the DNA TGTGCCAGCAGTTACTCCAGGGGGCCGGGGGAGCTGTTTTTT.

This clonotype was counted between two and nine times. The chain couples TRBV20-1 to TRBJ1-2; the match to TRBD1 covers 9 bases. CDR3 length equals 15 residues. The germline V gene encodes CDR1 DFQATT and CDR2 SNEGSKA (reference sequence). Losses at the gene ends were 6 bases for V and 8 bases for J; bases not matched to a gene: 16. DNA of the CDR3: TGCAGTGCGGCTCAGGGGACAGGGTTTTTGGAAGGCTACACCTTC. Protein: CSAAQGTGFLEGYTF.

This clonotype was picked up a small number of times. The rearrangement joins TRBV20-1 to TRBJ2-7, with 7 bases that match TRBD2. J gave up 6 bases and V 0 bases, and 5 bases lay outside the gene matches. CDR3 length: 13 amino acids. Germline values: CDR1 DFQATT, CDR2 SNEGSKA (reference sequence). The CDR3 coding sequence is TGCAGTGCTAGAGATAACCAGCGGGGCGAGCAGTACTTC. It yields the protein CSARDNQRGEQYF.

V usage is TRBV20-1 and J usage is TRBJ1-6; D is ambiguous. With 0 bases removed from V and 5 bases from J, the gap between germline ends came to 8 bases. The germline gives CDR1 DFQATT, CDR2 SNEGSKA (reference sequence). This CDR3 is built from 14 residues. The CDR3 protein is CSARDSIDNSPLHF. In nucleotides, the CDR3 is TGCAGTGCTAGAGATTCGATAGATAATTCACCCCTCCACTTT.

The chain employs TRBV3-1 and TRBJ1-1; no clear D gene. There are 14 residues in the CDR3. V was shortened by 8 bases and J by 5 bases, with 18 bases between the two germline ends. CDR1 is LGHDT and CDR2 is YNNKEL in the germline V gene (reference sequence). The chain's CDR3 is CASAPGRGMTEAFF. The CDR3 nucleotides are TGTGCCAGCGCCCCCGGGAGAGGCATGACTGAAGCTTTCTTT.

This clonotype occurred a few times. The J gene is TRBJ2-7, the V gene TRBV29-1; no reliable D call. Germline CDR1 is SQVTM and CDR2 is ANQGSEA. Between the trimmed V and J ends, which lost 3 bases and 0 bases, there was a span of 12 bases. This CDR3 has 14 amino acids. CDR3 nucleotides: TGCAGCGTTGATACCGGACGGAGCTCCTACGAGCAGTACTTC. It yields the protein CSVDTGRSSYEQYF.

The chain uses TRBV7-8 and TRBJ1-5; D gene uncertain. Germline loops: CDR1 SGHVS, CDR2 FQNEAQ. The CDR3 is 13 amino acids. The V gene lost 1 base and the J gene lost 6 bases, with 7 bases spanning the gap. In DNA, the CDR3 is TGTGCCAGCAGCTTAGAGGGTCTTCAGCCCCAGCATTTT. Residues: CASSLEGLQPQHF.

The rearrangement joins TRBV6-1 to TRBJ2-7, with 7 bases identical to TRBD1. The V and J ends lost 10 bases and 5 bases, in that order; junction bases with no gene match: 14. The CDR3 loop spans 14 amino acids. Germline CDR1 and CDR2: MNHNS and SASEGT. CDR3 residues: CATTGTVSPHEQYF. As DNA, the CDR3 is TGTGCCACCACAGGGACAGTCTCTCCCCACGAGCAGTACTTC.

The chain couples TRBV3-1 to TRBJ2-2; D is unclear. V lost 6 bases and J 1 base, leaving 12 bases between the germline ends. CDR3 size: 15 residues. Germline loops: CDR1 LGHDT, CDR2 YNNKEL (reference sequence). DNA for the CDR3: TGTGCCAGCAGTTATCAAGGGTTGAACACCGGGGAGCTGTTTTTT. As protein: CASSYQGLNTGELFF.

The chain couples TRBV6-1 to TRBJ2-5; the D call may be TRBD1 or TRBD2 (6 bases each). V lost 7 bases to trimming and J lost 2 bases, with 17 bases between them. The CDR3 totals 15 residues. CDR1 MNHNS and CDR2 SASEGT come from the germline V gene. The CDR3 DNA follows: TGTGCCAGCATTAGGGGGGTAATCACTCAAGAGACCCAGTACTTC. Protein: CASIRGVITQETQYF.

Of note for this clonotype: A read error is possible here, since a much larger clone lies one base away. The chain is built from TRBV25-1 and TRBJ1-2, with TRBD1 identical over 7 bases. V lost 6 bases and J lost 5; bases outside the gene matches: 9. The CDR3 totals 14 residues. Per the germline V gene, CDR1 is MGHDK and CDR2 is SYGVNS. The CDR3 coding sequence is TGTGCCAGCAGCGTAGAGGGGGCGCGGTATGGCTACACCTTC. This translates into CASSVEGARYGYTF.

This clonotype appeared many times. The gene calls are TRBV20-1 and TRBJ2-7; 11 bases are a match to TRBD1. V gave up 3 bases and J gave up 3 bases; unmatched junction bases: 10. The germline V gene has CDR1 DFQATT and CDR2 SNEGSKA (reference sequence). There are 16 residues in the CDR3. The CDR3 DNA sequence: TGCAGTGCTAGGCCCTTATGGGACAGGGGGGTCTACGAGCAGTACTTC. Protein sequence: CSARPLWDRGVYEQYF.

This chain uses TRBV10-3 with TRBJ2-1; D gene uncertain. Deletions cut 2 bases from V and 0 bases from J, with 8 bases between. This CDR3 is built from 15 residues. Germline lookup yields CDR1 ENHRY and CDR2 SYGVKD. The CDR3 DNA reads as TGTGCCATCAGTGAGAAACAGAGCTCCTACAATGAGCAGTTCTTC. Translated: CAISEKQSSYNEQFF.

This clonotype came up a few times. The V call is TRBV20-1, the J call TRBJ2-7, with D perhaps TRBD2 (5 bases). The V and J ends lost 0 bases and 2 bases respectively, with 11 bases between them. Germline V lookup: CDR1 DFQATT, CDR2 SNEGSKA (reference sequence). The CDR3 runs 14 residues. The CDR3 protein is CSARDHRRAYEQYF. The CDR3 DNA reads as TGCAGTGCTAGAGATCATAGGCGGGCCTACGAGCAGTACTTC.

Here the CDR3 reads CASRMTGTDSSPLHF. The CDR3 DNA reads TGTGCCAGCAGGATGACCGGGACAGATAGTTCACCCCTCCACTTT. This chain uses TRBV6-6 with TRBJ1-6; 7 bases are a match to TRBD1. V dropped 6 bases and J dropped 9; count of bases not matched to a gene: 11. Germline values: CDR1 MNHNY, CDR2 SVGAGI (reference sequence). This CDR3 is 15 amino acids long.

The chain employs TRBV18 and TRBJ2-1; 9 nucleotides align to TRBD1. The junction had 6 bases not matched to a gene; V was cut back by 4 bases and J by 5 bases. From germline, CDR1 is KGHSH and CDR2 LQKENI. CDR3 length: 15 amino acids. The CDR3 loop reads CASSLLDRGDNEQFF. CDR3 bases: TGTGCCAGCTCACTACTGGACAGGGGTGACAATGAGCAGTTCTTC.

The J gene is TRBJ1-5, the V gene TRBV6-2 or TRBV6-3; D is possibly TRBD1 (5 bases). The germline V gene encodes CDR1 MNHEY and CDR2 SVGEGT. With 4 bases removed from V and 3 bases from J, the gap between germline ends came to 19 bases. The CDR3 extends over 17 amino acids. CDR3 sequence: CASSSTPGFATNQPQHF. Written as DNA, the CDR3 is TGTGCCAGCAGTTCCACCCCAGGGTTCGCCACCAATCAGCCCCAGCATTTT.

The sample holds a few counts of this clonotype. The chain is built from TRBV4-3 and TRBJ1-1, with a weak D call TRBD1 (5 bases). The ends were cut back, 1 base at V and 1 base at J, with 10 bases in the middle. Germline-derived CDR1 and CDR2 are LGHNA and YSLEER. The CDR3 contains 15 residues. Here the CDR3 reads CASSQGAGGNTEAFF. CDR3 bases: TGCGCCAGCAGCCAAGGTGCCGGGGGGAACACTGAAGCTTTCTTT.

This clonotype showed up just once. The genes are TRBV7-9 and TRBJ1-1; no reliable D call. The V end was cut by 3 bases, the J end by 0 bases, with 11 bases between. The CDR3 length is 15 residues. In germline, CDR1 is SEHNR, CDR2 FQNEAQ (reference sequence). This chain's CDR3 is CASSLSDGLNTEAFF. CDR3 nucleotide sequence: TGTGCCAGCAGCTTGTCCGACGGATTGAACACTGAAGCTTTCTTT.

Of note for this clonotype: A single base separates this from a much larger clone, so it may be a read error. CDR3 amino acids: CSARDPRQRGGDTQYF. CDR3 coding DNA: TGCAGTGCTAGAGATCCGAGACAGCGGGGGGGAGATACGCAGTATTTT. The chain has TRBV20-1 and TRBJ2-3; TRBD2 matches 10 bases. The CDR3 runs 16 residues. Trimming at V came to 0 bases and at J to 5 bases, leaving 8 bases not matched to a gene. Germline CDR1 reads DFQATT; CDR2 reads SNEGSKA (reference sequence).

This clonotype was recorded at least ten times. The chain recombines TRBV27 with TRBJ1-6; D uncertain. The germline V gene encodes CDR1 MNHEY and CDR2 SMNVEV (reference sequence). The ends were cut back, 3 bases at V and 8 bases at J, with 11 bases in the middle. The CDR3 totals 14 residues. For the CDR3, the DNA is TGTGCCAGCAGTTTCCGGCAGCCTTATTCACCCCTCCACTTT. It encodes CASSFRQPYSPLHF.

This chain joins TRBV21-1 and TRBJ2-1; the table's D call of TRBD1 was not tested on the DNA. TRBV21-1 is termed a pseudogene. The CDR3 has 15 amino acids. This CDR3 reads CASSNRGESYNEQFF. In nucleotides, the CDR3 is TGTGCCAGCAGCAATCGGGGGGAATCCTACAATGAGCAGTTCTTC.

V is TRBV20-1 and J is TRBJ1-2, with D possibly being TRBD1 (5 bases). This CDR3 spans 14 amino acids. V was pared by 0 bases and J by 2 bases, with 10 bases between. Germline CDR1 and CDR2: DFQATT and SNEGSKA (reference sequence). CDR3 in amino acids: CSAREMGQNYGYTF. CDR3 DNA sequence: TGCAGTGCTAGAGAGATGGGGCAGAACTATGGCTACACCTTC.